This T cell receptor (beta chain) appears in the sequencing data of a study of T cell responses to AZD1222 COVID-19 vaccine. Notes on the study in general: With two AZD1222 doses given, Spike-specific TCR breadth and depth both rose.

TCRdb's table, derived via immunoSEQ multiplex PCR, lists solely in-frame clones and lacks some. The top ten hold 2.5% to 3% of the sample, which has 130,000 or so clones, roughly 90% seen once. V was trimmed by 3 bases and J by 7 bases, leaving 16 bases between them. The germline V gene encodes CDR1 MGHRA and CDR2 YSYEKL. The CDR3 runs 16 residues. Comment on this clone: Its cognate antigen is unknown.

The chain uses TRBV4-1 and TRBJ1-6, with D perhaps matching TRBD1 (6 bases). The sample here was peripheral blood, taken on day 0 of AZD1222 vaccination. This TCR was sampled from an adult in good health. The CDR3 here is CASSQKTGADNSPLHF. The DNA for the CDR3 is TGCGCCAGCAGCCAGAAGACGGGGGCGGACAATTCACCCCTCCACTTT.